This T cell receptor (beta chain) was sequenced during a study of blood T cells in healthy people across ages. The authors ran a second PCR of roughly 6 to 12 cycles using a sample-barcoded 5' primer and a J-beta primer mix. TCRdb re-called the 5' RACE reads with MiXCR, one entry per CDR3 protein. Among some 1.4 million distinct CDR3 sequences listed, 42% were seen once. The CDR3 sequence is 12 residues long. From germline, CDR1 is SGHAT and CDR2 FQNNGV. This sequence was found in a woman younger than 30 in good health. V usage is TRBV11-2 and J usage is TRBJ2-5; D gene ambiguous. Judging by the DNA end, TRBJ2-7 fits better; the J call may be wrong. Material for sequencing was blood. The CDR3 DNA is TGTGCCAGCAGCGGCCTCCCGAACGAGCAGTACTTC. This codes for CASSGLPNEQYF.